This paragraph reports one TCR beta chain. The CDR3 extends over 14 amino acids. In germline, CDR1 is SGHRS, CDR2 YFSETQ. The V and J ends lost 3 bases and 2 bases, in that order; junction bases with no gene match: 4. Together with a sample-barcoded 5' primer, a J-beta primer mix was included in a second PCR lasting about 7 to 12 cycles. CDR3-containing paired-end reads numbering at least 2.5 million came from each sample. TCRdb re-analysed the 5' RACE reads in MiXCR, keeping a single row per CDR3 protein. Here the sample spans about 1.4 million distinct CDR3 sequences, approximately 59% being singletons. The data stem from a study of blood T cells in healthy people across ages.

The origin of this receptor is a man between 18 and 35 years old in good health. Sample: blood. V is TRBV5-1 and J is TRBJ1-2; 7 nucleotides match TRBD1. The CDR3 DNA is TGCGCCAGCAGCTGGGACAGACTGAACTATGGCTACACCTTC. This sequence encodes CASSWDRLNYGYTF.